This TCR beta chain emerged from a study of CD8+ T cells in alopecia areata. Across the whole study: The drug, oral tofacitinib, was given to treated patients at 5 to 10 mg twice daily. Whole-study results and caveats: Especially in alopecia totalis/universalis, lesional scalp showed greater clonality than normal scalp did.

The CDR3 extends over 15 amino acids. Between the trimmed V and J ends, which lost 7 bases and 2 bases, there was a span of 17 bases. Germline V lookup: CDR1 SNHLY, CDR2 FYNNEI. TCR sequencing used cDNA made by reverse transcription of extracted RNA. TCRdb's table, derived via immunoSEQ multiplex PCR, lists solely in-frame clones and lacks some. The top ten clones hold around 1.2% of a sample with 250,000 or so clones, less than 80% of them seen once. Concerning this clone itself: Its antigen is still unknown.

Peripheral blood samples and lesional scalp punch biopsies were obtained from alopecia areata patients. Sorting of CD4+ and CD8+ T cells was performed on PBMCs. The sequence was collected from a human donor with alopecia areata. V gene TRBV2 combines with J gene TRBJ1-1, with a weak D call TRBD1 (5 bases). The sample consisted of CD4+ T cells sorted from blood, taken at week 0. This chain's CDR3 is CASKGRVGSNTEAFF. DNA of the CDR3: TGTGCCAGCAAGGGGCGGGTGGGGAGCAACACTGAAGCTTTCTTT.